This T cell receptor beta chain was found in a study of T cells in Graves' hyperthyroidism and ophthalmopathy. Study-wide points: A median about 6 months before onset, the model predicted ophthalmopathy. Most thyroid-expanded clonotypes above 0.001 were also found in blood.

Remarks on this clonotype: Its antigen is still unknown.

This CDR3 region has 15 residues. The germline V gene has CDR1 MDHEN and CDR2 SYDVKM. V trimming: 7 bases; J trimming: 2 bases; junction bases outside the gene matches: 8. Aged 18 to 65, the patients had hyperthyroidism that was newly diagnosed and had lasted under 2 months. TCR beta CDR3 sequences were amplified from RNA transcripts. The TCR CDR3 was amplified in a first-round RT-PCR using the HTBI primer set. TCRdb re-called the multiplex PCR reads through MiXCR, storing one row per CDR3 protein. The profile shows around 400,000 distinct CDR3 sequences, less than 15% of them singletons. Specimen: blood. This chain joins TRBV28 and TRBJ1-2; 9 bases align to TRBD1. This clonotype was sampled from a woman aged 18 to 35 with Graves' hyperthyroidism. The CDR3 DNA reads TGTGCCAGCAACCTTCCCGGACAGGGGAACTATGGCTACACCTTC. The encoded protein is CASNLPGQGNYGYTF.